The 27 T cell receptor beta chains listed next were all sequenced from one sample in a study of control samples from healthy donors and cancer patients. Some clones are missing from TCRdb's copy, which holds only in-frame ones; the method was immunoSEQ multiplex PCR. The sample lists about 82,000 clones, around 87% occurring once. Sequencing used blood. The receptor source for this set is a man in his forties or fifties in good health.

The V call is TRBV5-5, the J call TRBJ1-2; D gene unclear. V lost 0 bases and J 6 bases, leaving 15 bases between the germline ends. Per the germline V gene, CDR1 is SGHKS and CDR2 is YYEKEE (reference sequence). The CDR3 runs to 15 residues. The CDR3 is CASSLEVRREDGYTF. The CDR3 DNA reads TGTGCCAGCAGCTTGGAGGTCCGCCGAGAGGATGGCTACACCTTC.

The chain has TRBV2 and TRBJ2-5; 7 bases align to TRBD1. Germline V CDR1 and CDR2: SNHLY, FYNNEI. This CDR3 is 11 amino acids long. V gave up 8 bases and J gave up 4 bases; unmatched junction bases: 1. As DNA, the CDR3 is TGTGCCAGCGACAGGGTAGAGACCCAGTACTTC. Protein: CASDRVETQYF.

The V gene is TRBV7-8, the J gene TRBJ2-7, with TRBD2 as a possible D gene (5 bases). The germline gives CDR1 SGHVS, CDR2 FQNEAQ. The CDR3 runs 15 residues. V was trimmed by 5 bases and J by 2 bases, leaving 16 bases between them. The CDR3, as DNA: TGTGCCAGCAGCCCCAGACTAATGAGCACCTACGAGCAGTACTTC. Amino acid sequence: CASSPRLMSTYEQYF.

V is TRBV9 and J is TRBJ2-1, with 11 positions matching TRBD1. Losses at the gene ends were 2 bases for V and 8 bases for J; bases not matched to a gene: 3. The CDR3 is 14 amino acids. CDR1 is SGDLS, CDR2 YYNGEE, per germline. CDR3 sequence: CASSVGQGADEQFF. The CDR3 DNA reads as TGTGCCAGCAGCGTTGGACAGGGGGCCGATGAGCAGTTCTTC.

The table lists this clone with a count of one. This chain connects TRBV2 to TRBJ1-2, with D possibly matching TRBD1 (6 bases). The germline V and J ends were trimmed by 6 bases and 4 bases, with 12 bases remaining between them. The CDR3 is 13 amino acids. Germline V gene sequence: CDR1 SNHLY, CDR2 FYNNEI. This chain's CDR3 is CASRVDRLYGYTF. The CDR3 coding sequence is TGTGCCAGCAGGGTTGACAGGCTCTATGGCTACACCTTC.

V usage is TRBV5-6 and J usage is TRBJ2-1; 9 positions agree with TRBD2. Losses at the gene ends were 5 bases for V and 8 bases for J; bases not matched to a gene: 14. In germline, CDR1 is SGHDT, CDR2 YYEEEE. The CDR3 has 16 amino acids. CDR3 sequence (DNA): TGTGCCAGCAGTCTTATGCCGGGACTAGCTTCCGATGAGCAGTTCTTC. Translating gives CASSLMPGLASDEQFF.

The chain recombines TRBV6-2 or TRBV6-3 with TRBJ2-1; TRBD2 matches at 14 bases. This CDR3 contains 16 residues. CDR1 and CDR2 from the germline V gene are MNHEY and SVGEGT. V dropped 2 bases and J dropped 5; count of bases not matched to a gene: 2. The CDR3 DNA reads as TGTGCCAGCAGTTACCCGACTAGCGGGGGGGACAATGAGCAGTTCTTC. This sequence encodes CASSYPTSGGDNEQFF.

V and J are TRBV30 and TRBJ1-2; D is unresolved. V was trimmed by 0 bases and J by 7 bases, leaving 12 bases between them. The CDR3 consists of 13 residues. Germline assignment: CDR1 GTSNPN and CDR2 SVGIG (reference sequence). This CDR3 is CAWSVGPAGGYTF. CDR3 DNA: TGTGCCTGGAGTGTTGGGCCAGCGGGTGGCTACACCTTC.

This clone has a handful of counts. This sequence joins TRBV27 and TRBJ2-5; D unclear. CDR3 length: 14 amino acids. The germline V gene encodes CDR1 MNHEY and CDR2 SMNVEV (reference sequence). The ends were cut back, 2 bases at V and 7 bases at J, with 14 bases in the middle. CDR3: CASSLSGLMGTQYF. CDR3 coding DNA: TGTGCCAGCAGTTTAAGTGGCCTGATGGGGACCCAGTACTTC.

DNA of the CDR3: TGTGCCAGCAGTGGTTTTCTAGCGGGAGAGACCCAGTACTTC. Translation gives CASSGFLAGETQYF. V and J are TRBV2 and TRBJ2-5; 8 bases match TRBD2. With V trimmed by 4 bases and J by 4 bases, 5 bases remained unmatched. The germline gives CDR1 SNHLY, CDR2 FYNNEI. The CDR3 totals 14 residues.

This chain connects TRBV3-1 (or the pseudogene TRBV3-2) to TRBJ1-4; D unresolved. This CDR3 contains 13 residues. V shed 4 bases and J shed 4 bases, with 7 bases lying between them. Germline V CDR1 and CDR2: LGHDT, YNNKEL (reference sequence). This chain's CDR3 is CASSRPHNEKLFF. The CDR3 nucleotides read TGTGCCAGCAGCCGACCCCATAATGAAAAACTGTTTTTT.

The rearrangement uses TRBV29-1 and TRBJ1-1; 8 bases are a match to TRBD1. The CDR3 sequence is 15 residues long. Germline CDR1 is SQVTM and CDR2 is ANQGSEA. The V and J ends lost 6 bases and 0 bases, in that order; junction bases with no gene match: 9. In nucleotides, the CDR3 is TGCAGCGTGGACCGGACAGGGTCCCTGAACACTGAAGCTTTCTTT. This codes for CSVDRTGSLNTEAFF.

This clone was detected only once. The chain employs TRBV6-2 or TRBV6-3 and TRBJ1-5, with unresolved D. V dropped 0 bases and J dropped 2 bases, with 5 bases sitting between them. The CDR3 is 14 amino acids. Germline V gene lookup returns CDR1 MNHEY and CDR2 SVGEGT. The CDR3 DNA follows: TGTGCCAGCAGTTACTCTGCGGGCAATCAGCCCCAGCATTTT. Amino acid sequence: CASSYSAGNQPQHF.

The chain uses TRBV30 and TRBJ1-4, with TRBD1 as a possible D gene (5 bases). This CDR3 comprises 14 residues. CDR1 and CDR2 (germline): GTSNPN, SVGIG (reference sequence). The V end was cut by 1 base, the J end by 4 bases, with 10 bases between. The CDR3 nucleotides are TGTGCCTGGAGTGGGGGGAGGTATAATGAAAAACTGTTTTTT. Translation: CAWSGGRYNEKLFF.

CDR3 loop: CASSFGGQGGWNEQFF. The CDR3 nucleotides read TGTGCCAGCAGTTTCGGGGGACAGGGGGGGTGGAATGAGCAGTTCTTC. The chain uses TRBV27 and TRBJ2-1, with 11 positions matching TRBD1. CDR1 is MNHEY and CDR2 is SMNVEV in the germline V gene (reference sequence). Unmatched junction bases numbered 8, after V lost 3 bases and J lost 7 bases. The CDR3 covers 16 residues.

The CDR3 nucleotides are TGTGCCAGCAGCCCTTGGACAGGGGGCCTTAACTATGGCTACACCTTC. This sequence encodes CASSPWTGGLNYGYTF. The rearrangement joins TRBV7-8 to TRBJ1-2; 11 bases are shared with TRBD1. Germline CDR1 reads SGHVS; CDR2 reads FQNEAQ. Trimming removed 5 bases from V and 1 base from J; junction bases left unmatched: 6. This CDR3 contains 16 residues.

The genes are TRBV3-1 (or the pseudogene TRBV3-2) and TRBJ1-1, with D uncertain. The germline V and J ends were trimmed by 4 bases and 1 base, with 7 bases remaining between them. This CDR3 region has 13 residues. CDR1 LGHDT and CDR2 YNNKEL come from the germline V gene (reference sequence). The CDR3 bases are TGTGCCAGCAGCCCCCCATCGAACACTGAAGCTTTCTTT. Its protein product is CASSPPSNTEAFF.

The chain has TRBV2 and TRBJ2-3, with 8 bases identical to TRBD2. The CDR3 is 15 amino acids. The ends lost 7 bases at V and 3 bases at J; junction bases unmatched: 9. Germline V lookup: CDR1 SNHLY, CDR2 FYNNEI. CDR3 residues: CASTSGLAATDTQYF. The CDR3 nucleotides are TGTGCCAGCACTTCCGGACTAGCAGCGACAGATACGCAGTATTTT.

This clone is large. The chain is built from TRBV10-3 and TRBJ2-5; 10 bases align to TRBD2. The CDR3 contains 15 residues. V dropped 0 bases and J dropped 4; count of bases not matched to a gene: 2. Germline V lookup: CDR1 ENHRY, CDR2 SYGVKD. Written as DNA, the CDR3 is TGTGCCATCAGTGAGTCTACTAGCGGGGTAGAGACCCAGTACTTC. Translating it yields CAISESTSGVETQYF.

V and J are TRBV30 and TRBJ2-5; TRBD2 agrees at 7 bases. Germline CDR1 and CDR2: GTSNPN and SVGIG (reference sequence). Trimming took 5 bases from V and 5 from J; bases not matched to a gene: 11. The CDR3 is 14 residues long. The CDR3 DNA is TGTGCCTGGGGGAGCGGGGTCGGTGGGGAGACCCAGTACTTC. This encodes CAWGSGVGGETQYF.

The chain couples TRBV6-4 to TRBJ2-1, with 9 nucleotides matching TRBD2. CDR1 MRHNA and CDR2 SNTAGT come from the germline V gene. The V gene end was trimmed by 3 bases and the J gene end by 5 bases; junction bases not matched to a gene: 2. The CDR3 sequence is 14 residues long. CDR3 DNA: TGTGCCAGCAGTGAGAGCGGGGGGAACAATGAGCAGTTCTTC. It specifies CASSESGGNNEQFF.

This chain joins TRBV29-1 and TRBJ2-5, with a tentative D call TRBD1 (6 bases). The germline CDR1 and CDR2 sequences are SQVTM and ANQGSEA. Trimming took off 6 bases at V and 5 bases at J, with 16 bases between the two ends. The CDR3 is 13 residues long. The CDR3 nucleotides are TGCAGCGTAGCAAAGGGGGTAGGGGAGACCCAGTACTTC. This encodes CSVAKGVGETQYF.

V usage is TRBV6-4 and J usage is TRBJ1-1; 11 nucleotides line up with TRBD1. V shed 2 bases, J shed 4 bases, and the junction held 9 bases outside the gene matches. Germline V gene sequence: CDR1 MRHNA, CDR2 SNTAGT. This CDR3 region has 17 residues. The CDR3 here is CASSDGGQGAWVTEAFF. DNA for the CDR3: TGTGCCAGCAGTGACGGAGGACAGGGGGCCTGGGTCACTGAAGCTTTCTTT.

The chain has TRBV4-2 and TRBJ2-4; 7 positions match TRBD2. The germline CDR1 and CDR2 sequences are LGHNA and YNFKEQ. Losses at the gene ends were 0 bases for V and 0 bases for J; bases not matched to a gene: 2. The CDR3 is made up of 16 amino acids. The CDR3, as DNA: TGTGCCAGCAGCCAAGAGGCTAGCGGAGCCAAAAACATTCAGTACTTC. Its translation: CASSQEASGAKNIQYF.

CDR3 region: CAAHPGTQSTTDTQYF. The CDR3 DNA sequence: TGTGCCGCCCACCCCGGGACACAGTCTACCACAGATACGCAGTATTTT. V usage is TRBV9 and J usage is TRBJ2-3; possible D gene TRBD1, 6 bases. The CDR3 loop spans 16 amino acids. V was shortened by 10 bases and J by 2 bases, with 23 bases between the two germline ends. Per the germline V gene, CDR1 is SGDLS and CDR2 is YYNGEE.

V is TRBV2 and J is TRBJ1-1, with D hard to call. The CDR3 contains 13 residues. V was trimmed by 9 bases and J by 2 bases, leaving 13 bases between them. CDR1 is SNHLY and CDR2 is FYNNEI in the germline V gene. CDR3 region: CARLSRGNTEAFF. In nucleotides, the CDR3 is TGTGCCAGACTCTCTCGGGGTAACACTGAAGCTTTCTTT.

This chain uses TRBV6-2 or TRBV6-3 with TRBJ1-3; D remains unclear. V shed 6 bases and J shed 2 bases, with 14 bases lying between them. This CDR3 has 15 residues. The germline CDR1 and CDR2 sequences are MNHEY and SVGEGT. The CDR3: CASSRPQATGNTIYF. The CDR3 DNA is TGTGCCAGCAGCCGCCCTCAGGCGACTGGAAACACCATATATTTT.